This T cell receptor beta chain was documented in a study of post-analysis software for immune sequencing data. Across the whole study: There were relapsing-remitting, secondary progressive and progressive-relapsing multiple sclerosis among the disease courses included.

Unique molecular identifiers were carried by the TCR beta cDNA libraries. When 1 to 10 million T cells were used, they gave hundreds of thousands of cDNA molecules. TCRdb called the PCR reads again in MiXCR, with one record for every CDR3 protein. The repertoire holds about 540,000 distinct CDR3 sequences, with around 34% as singletons. The sequence derives from a girl aged 2-17 years with multiple sclerosis. Sequenced: blood.

This CDR3 reads CASSLAAPSDTQYF. Here the CDR3 DNA reads TGCGCCAGCAGCTTGGCCGCGCCGTCAGATACGCAGTATTTT. The V call is TRBV5-1, the J call TRBJ2-3; D not certain. Per germline, CDR1 SGHRS and CDR2 YFSETQ. The V and J ends lost 0 bases and 4 bases respectively, with 9 bases between them. CDR3 length: 14 amino acids.